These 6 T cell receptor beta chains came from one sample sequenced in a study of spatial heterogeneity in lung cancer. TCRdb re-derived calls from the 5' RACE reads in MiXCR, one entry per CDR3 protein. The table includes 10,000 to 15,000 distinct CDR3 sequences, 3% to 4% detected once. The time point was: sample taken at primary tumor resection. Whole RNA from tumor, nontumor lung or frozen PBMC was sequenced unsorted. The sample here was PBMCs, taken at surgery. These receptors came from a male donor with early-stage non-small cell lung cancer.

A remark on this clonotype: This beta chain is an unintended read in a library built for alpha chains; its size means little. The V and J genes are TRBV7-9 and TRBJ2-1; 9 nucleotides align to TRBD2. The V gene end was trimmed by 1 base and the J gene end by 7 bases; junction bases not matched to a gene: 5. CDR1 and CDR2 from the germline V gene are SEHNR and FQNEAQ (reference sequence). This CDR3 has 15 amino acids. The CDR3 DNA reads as TGTGCCAGCAGCTTAGGTAGCGGGAGTTTAAATGAGCAGTTCTTC. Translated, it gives CASSLGSGSLNEQFF. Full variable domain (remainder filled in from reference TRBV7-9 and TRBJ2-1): DTGVSQNPRHKITKRGQNVTFRCDPISEHNRLYWYRQTLGQGPEFLTYFQNEAQLEKSRLLSDRFSAERPKGSFSTLEIQRTEQGDSAMYLCASSLGSGSLNEQFFGPGTRLTVL.

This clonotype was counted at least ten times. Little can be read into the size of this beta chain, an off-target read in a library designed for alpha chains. The CDR3 DNA reads TGTGCCAGTACTCAGGGCGTCGGGGAGCTGTTTTTT. Protein product: CASTQGVGELFF. This rearrangement joins TRBV19 to TRBJ2-2; tentative D call: TRBD1 (5 bases). Germline assignment: CDR1 LNHDA and CDR2 SQIVND (reference sequence). V was shortened by 7 bases and J by 7 bases, with 10 bases between the two germline ends. CDR3 size: 12 residues.

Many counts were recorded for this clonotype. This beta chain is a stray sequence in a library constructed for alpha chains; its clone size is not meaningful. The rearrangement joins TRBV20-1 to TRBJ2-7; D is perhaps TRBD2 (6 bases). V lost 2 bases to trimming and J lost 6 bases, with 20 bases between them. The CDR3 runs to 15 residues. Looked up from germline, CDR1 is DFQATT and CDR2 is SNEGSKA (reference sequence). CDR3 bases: TGCAGTGCTAGATTCGGGGGTAGCCTGTCTCGCGAGCAGTACTTC. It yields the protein CSARFGGSLSREQYF.

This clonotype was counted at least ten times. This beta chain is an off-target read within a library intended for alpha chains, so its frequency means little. CDR3 sequence: CASSLKLDTQYF. CDR3 sequence (DNA): TGTGCCAGCAGTTTAAAGCTAGATACGCAGTATTTT. This rearrangement joins TRBV27 to TRBJ2-3; D uncertain. The CDR3 contains 12 residues. Trimming stripped 2 bases from V and 5 bases from J, with 5 bases between. CDR1 MNHEY and CDR2 SMNVEV come from the germline V gene (reference sequence).

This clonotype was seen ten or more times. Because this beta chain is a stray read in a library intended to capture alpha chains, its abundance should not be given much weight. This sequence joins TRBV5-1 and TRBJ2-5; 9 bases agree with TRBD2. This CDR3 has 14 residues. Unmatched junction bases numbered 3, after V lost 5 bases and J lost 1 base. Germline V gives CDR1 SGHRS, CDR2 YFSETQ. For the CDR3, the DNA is TGCGCCAGCAGACGGACTAGCGCCCAAGAGACCCAGTACTTC. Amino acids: CASRRTSAQETQYF.

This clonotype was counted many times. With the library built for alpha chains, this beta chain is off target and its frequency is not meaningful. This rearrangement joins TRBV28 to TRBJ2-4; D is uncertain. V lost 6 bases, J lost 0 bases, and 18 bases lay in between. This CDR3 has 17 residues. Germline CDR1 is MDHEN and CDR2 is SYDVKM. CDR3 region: CASRQNLGNLAKNIQYF. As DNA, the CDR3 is TGTGCCAGCAGACAGAACCTGGGGAATCTAGCCAAAAACATTCAGTACTTC. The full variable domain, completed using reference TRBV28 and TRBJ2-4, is DVKVTQSSRYLVKRTGEKVFLECVQDMDHENMFWYRQDPGLGLRLIYFSYDVKMKEKGDIPEGYSVSREKKERFSLILESASTNQTSMYLCASRQNLGNLAKNIQYFGAGTRLSVL.